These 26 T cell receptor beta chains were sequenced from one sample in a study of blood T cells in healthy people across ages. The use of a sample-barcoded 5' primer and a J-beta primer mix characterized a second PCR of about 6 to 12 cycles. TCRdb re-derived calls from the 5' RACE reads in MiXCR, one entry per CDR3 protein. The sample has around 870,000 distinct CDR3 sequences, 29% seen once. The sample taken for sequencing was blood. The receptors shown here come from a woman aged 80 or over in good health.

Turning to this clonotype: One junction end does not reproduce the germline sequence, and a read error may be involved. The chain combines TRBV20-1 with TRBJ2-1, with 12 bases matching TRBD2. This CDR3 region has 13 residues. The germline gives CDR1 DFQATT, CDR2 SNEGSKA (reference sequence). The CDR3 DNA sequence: TGCAGTGCCAAGGGACTAGCGGGCAATGTGCAGTTCTTC. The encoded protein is CSAKGLAGNVQFF.

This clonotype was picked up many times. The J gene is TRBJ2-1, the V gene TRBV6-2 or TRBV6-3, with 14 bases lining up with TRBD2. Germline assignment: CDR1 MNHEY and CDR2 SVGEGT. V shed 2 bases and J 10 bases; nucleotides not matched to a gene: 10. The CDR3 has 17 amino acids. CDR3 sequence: CASSYGAGTSGGREQFF. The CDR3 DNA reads TGTGCCAGCAGTTACGGGGCCGGGACTAGCGGGGGACGGGAGCAGTTCTTC.

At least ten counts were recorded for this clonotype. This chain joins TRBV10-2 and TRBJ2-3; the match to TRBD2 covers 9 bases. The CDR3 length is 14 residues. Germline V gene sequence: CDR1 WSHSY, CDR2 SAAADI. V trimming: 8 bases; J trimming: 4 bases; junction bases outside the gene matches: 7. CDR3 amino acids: CASSSGGIPDTQYF. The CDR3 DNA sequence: TGCGCCAGCTCGAGCGGGGGGATCCCAGATACGCAGTATTTT.

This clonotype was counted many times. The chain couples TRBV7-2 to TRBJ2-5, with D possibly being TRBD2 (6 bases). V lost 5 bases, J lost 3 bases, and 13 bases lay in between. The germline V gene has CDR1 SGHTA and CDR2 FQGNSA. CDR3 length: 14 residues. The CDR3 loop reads CASSLGGNKETQYF. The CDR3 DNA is TGTGCCAGCAGCCTTGGCGGGAATAAAGAGACCCAGTACTTC.

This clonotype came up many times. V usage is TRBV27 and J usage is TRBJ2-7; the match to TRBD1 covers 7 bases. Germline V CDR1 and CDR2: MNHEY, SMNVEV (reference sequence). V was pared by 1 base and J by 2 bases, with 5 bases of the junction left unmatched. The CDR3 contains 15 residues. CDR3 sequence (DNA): TGTGCCAGCAGTTTATTGGGGACAGTTCCCTACGAGCAGTACTTC. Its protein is CASSLLGTVPYEQYF.

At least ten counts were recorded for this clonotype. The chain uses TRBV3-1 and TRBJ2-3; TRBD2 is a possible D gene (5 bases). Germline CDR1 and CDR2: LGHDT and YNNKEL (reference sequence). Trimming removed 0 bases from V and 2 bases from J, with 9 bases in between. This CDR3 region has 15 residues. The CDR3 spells CASSQDWRATDTQYF. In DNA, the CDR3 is TGTGCCAGCAGCCAAGATTGGCGGGCCACAGATACGCAGTATTTT.

CDR3 in amino acids: CASGDSYMGEQYF. CDR3 in DNA: TGTGCCAGCGGGGACTCTTATATGGGTGAGCAGTACTTC. The chain links TRBV6-2 or TRBV6-3 to TRBJ2-7; possibly TRBD2 for D (6 bases). The V and J ends lost 8 bases and 7 bases respectively, with 18 bases between them. Germline loops: CDR1 MNHEY, CDR2 SVGEGT. The CDR3 extends over 13 amino acids.

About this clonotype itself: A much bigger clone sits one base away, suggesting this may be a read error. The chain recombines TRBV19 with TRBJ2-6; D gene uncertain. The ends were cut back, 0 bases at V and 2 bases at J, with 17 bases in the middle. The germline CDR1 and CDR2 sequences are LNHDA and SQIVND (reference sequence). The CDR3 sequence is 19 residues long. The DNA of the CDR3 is TGTGCCAGTAGTATAGATCGCTGGGTTCGGGTGACTGGGGCCAACGTCCTGACTTTC. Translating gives CASSIDRWVRVTGANVLTF.

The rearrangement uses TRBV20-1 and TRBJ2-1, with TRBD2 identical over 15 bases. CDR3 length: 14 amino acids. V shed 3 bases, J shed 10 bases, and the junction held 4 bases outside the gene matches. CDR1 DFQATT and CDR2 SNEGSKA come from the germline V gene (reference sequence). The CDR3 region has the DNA TGCAGTGCTAGCCGGACTAGCGGGAGGGGGGAGCAGTTCTTC. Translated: CSASRTSGRGEQFF.

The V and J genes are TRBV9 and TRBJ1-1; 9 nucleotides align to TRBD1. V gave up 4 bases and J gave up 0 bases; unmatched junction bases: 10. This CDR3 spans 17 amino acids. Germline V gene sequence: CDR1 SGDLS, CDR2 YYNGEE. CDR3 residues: CASSTRTGVLMNTEAFF. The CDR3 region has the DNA TGTGCCAGCAGCACCCGGACAGGGGTCCTGATGAACACTGAAGCTTTCTTT.

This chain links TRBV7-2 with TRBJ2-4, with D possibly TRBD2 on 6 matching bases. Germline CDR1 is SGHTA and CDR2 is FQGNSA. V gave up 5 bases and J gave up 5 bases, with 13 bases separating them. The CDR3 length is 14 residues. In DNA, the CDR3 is TGTGCCAGCAGCCCTCCCGGGGGTCAAAACATTCAGTACTTC. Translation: CASSPPGGQNIQYF.

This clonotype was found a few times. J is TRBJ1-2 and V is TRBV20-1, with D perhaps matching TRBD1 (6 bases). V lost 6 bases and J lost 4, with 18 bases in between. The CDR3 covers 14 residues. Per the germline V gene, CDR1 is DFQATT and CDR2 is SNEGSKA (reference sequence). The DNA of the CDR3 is TGCAGTGCGAGGGGGGAGGGTCCGGGCTATGGCTACACCTTC. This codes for CSARGEGPGYGYTF.

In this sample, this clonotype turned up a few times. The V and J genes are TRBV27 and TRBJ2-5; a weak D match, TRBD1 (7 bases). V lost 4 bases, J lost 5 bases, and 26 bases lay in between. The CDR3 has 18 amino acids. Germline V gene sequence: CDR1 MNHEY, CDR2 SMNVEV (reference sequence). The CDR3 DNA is TGTGCCAGCAGTTCCGCGGGACAGCGGACGGGTCGGAGGGAGACCCAGTACTTC. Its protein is CASSSAGQRTGRRETQYF.

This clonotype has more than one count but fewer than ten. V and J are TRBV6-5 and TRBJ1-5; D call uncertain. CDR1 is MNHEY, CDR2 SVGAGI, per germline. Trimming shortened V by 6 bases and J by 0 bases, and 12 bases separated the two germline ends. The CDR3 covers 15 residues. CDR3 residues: CASRSSLYSNQPQHF. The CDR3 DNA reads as TGTGCCAGCAGGTCCAGCCTCTATAGCAATCAGCCCCAGCATTTT.

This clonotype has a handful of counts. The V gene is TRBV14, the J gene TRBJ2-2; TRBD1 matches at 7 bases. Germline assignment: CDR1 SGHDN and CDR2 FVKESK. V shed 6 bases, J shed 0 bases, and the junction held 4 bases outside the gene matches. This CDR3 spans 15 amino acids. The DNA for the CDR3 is TGTGCCAGCAGTTACAGGGGAACGAACACCGGGGAGCTGTTTTTT. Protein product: CASSYRGTNTGELFF.

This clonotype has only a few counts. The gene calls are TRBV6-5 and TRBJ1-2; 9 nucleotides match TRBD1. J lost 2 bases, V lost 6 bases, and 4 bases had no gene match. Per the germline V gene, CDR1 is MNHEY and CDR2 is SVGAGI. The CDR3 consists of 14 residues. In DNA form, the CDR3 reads TGTGCCAGCAGACGGACAGGGGAGAACTATGGCTACACCTTC. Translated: CASRRTGENYGYTF.

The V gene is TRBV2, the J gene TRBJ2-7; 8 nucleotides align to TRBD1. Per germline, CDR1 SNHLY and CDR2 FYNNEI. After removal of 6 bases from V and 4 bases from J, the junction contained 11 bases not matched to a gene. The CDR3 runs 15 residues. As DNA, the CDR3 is TGTGCCAGCAGCAGGACAGGGCTTCCCACGTACGAGCAGTACTTC. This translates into CASSRTGLPTYEQYF.

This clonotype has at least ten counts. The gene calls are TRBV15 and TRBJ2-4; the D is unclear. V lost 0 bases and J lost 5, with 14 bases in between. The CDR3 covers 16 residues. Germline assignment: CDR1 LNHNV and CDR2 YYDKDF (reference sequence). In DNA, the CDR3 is TGTGCCACCAGCAGAGATCTTCGCCCCCGGCAAAACATTCAGTACTTC. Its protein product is CATSRDLRPRQNIQYF. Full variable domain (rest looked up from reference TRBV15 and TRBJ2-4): DAMVIQNPRYQVTQFGKPVTLSCSQTLNHNVMYWYQQKSSQAPKLLFHYYDKDFNNEADTPDNFQSRRPNTSFCFLDIRSPGLGDTAMYLCATSRDLRPRQNIQYFGAGTRLSVL.

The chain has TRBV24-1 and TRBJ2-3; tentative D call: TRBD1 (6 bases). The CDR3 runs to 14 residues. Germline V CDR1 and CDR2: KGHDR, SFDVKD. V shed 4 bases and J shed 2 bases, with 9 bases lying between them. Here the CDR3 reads CATSEGHFTDTQYF. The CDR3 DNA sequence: TGTGCCACCAGTGAGGGACACTTCACAGATACGCAGTATTTT.

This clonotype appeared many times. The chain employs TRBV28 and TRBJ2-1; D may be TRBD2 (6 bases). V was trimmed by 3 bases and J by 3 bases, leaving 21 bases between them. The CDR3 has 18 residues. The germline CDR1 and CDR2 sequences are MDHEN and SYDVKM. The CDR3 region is CASSFSGAGQKDYNEQFF. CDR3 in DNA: TGTGCCAGCAGTTTCTCCGGGGCGGGGCAAAAAGACTACAATGAGCAGTTCTTC. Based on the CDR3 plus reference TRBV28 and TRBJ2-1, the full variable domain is DVKVTQSSRYLVKRTGEKVFLECVQDMDHENMFWYRQDPGLGLRLIYFSYDVKMKEKGDIPEGYSVSREKKERFSLILESASTNQTSMYLCASSFSGAGQKDYNEQFFGPGTRLTVL.

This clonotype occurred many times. This chain's CDR3 is CSARGLAGRGETQYF. The DNA for the CDR3 is TGCAGTGCTAGAGGACTAGCGGGGAGGGGGGAGACCCAGTACTTC. This chain links TRBV20-1 with TRBJ2-5; TRBD2 matches at 11 bases. The CDR3 loop spans 15 amino acids. V was clipped by 1 base and J by 5 bases; unmatched bases: 6. Germline V gives CDR1 DFQATT, CDR2 SNEGSKA (reference sequence).

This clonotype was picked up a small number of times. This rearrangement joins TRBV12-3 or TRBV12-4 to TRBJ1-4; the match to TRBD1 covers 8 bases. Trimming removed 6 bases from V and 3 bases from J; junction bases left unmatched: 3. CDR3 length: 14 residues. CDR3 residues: CASRPGQANEKLFF. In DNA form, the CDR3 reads TGTGCCAGCAGGCCGGGACAGGCTAATGAAAAACTGTTTTTT.

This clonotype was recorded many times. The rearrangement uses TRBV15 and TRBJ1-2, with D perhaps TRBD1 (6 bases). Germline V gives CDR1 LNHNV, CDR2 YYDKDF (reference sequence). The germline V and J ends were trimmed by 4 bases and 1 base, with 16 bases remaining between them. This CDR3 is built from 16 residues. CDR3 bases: TGTGCCACCAGCAAGCGTAAAGGGGGGGGTAACTATGGCTACACCTTC. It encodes CATSKRKGGGNYGYTF.

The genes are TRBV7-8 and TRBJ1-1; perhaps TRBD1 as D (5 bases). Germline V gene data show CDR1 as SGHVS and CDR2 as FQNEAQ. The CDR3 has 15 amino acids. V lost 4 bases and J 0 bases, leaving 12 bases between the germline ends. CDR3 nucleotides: TGTGCCAGCAGCTCCGGGGGGATTTTGAACACTGAAGCTTTCTTT. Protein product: CASSSGGILNTEAFF.

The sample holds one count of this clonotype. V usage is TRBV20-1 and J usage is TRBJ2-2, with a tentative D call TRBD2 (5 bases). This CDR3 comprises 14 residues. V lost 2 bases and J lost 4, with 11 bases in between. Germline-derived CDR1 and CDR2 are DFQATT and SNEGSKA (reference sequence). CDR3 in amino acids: CSARRVEGTGELFF. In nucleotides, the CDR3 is TGCAGTGCTAGAAGGGTAGAGGGCACCGGGGAGCTGTTTTTT.

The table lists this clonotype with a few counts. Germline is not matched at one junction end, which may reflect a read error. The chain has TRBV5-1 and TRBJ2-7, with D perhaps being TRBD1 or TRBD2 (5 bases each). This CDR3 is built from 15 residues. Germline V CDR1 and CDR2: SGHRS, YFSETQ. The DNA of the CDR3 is TGCGCCAGCAGCTTGGGCCGGGGCCTCTCCTACAAGCAGTACTTC. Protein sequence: CASSLGRGLSYKQYF.